This T cell receptor beta chain is from a study of cytomegalovirus exposure and HLA in healthy donors. Comment on this clone: What it binds is not known.

In the PCR, 60 Vbeta and 13 Jbeta primers were used. Repertoires were generated with immunoSEQ multiplex PCR, while TCRdb's copy carries only in-frame clones and drops some. This sample yields 150,000 to 200,000 clones, of which roughly 82% are seen a single time; roughly 10% belongs to the top ten. There are 13 residues in the CDR3. CDR1 is MNHNY, CDR2 SVGAGI, per germline (reference sequence). Trimming cost V 0 bases and J 7 bases; bases outside gene matches: 2. Notes on the study in general: Roughly even sequencing depth across donors was the assumption behind the presence/absence analyses. Later on, an analysis found that several of the most significant clusters appeared to be linked to common viral pathogens, which included parvovirus B19.

This chain connects TRBV6-6 to TRBJ1-1; 7 bases line up with TRBD1. Sequencing was done on a sample of PBMCs. This sequence was found in a man between 45 and 60 years old in good health and CMV-seropositive. DNA for the CDR3: TGTGCCAGCAGTTACTCGAGGGACAGTGAAGCTTTCTTT. It is translated as CASSYSRDSEAFF.